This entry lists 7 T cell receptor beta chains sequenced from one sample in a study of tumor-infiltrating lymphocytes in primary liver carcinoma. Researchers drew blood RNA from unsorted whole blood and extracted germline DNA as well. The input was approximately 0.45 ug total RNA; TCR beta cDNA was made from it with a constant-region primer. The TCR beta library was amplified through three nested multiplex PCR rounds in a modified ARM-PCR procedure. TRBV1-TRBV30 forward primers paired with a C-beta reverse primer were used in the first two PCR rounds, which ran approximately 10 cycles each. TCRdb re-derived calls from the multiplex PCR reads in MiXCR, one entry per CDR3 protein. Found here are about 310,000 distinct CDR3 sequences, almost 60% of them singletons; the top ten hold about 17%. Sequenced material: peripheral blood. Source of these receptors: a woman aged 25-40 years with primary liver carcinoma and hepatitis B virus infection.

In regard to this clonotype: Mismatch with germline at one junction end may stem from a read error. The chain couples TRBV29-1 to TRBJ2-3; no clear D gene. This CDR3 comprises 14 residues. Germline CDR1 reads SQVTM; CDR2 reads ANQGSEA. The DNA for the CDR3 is TGCAACACCAGTGGTGGGGAATTTACAGATACGCAGTACTTT. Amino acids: CNTSGGEFTDTQYF.

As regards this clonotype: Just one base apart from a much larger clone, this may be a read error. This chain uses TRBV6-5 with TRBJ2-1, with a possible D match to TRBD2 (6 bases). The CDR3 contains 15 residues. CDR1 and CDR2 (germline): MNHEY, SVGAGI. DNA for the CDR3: TGTGCCAGCGGTTACTCCCGGGAGCGCTCGAATGAGCAGTTCTTC. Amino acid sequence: CASGYSRERSNEQFF.

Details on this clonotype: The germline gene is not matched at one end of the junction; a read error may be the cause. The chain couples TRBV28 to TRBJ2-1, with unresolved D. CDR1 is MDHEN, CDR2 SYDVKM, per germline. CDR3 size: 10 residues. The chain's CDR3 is CAGSRALQFF. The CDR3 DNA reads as TGTGCCGGCAGTAGGGCTCTGCAGTTCTTC. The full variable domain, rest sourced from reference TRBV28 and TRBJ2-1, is DVKVTQSSRYLVKRTGEKVFLECVQDMDHENMFWYRQDPGLGLRLIYFSYDVKMKEKGDIPEGYSVSREKKERFSLILESASTNQTSMYLCAGSRALQFFGPGTRLTVL.

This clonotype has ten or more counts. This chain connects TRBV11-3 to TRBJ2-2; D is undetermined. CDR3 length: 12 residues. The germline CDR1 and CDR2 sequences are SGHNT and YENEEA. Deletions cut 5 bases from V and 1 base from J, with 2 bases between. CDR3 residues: CASSENTGELFF. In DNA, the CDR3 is TGTGCCAGCAGCGAGAACACCGGGGAGCTGTTTTTT.

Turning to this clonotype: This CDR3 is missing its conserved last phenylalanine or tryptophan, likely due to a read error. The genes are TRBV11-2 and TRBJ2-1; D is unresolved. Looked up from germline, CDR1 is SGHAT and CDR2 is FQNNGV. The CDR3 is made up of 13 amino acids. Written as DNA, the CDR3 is TGTACCAGCAGCCGAAGCTCCTACAATGAGCAGTTCCTC. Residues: CTSSRSSYNEQFL.

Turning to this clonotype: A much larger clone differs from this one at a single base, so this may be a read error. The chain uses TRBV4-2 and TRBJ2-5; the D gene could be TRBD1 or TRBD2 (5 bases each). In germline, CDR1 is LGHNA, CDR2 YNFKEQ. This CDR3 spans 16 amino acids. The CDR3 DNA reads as TGTGCCAGCAGCCAAGATGCAACAGTGGGGGTTCGAACCCGGTACTTC. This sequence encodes CASSQDATVGVRTRYF.

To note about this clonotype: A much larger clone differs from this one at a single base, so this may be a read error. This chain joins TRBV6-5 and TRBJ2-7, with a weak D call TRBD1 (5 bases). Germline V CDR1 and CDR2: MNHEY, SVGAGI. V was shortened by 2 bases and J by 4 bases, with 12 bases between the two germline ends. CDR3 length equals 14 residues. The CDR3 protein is CASSYGTQEYEQYF. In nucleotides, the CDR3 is TGTGCCAGCAGTTACGGTACACAGGAGTACGAGCAGTACTTC.